The rows below give T cell receptor beta chains drawn from one sample of a study of blood T cell repertoires in COVID-19. Assay: immunoSEQ multiplex PCR; the TCRdb copy retains only in-frame clones and omits some. The data hold about 21,000 clones, with over 90% observed a single time. Sequencing used peripheral blood. The receptors come from a woman in her forties or fifties with active COVID-19. Both conserved end residues are part of each CDR3. D genes are given only for firm matches. Clone size is stated in some rows and not others, as once, few, many or a class when expanded.

DNA	CDR3	V	J	size	D
TGTGCCAGCAGCCAAGTTGCGGTACGGAACGAGCAGTACTTC	CASSQVAVRNEQYF	TRBV14	TRBJ2-7	few	.
TGCGCCAGCAGCTTGGTGGCCACGATGCCAAAGCAGTTCTTC	CASSLVATMPKQFF	TRBV5-1	TRBJ2-1	.	.
TGTGCCAGCAGTGACGTCCAGGGGTATGGCTACACCTTC	CASSDVQGYGYTF	TRBV2	TRBJ1-2	.	.
TGTGCCAGCAGTGATCGGACTAGCGGGAATTACAATGAGCAGTTCTTC	CASSDRTSGNYNEQFF	TRBV6-1	TRBJ2-1	.	TRBD2
TGCGCCAGCAGCGTGGGGGACAGGGGGCAGGACACTGAAGCTTTCTTT	CASSVGDRGQDTEAFF	TRBV4-1	TRBJ1-1	.	TRBD1
TGTGCCAGCAGTGAATCCGGAAAGGGGGCAGAAGGGACCCAGTACTTC	CASSESGKGAEGTQYF	TRBV6-1	TRBJ2-5	once	TRBD1
TGTGCCATCGGTCCCGGGACAGGGTACCTGGGCACTGAAGCTTTCTTT	CAIGPGTGYLGTEAFF	TRBV15	TRBJ1-1	.	TRBD1
TGTGCCAGCAGCGTGGGGACTAGCGGGGACTACGAGCAGTACTTC	CASSVGTSGDYEQYF	TRBV9	TRBJ2-7	once	TRBD2
TGTGCCAGCAGTTTAGACAGGCGCGAGCAGTACTTC	CASSLDRREQYF	TRBV28	TRBJ2-7	.	.
TGCAGCGTTCCGGGACAGGGGAACACCGGGGAGCTGTTTTTT	CSVPGQGNTGELFF	TRBV29-1	TRBJ2-2	.	TRBD1